The 12 T cell receptor beta chains below all came from one sample that was sequenced in a study of regulatory T cells in long-lasting Graves disease (dated by TCRdb to about 2021). In light of the paper, this sample's time point label describes: newly diagnosed GD, antithyroid drugs for less than 3 months. For both TCR sequencing and RNA sequencing, RNA was extracted from PBMCs using TRIzol. Libraries came from multiplex PCR. The sample was run on an Illumina HiSeq 4000. TCR beta libraries were built with iRepertoire HTBI primers and Arm-PCR amplification of CDR3 regions. Using fastp trimming at Q25 and MiXCR clonotype assembly, TCRdb reanalyzed the public sequencing data and kept in-frame beta chains. Each record represents a unique CDR3 protein, reported with the most common genes and DNA among its rows. The sample table holds over 500,000 distinct CDR3 sequences, of which roughly 15% were seen once. Of the sample, around 19% falls within the top ten clones.

Separately, the same data were catalogued under a study of T cells in Graves' hyperthyroidism and ophthalmopathy.

The sequencing here drew on peripheral blood mononuclear cells (PBMCs), taken at new diagnosis, from a patient treated with antithyroid drugs. These receptors all stem from a woman aged 25 to 39 with Graves disease. Donor details come from another sample of the same person, matched by shared clones.

This clonotype has a handful of counts. This rearrangement joins TRBV20-1 to TRBJ1-3, with D unresolved. The ends were cut back, 1 base at V and 2 bases at J, with 6 bases in the middle. This CDR3 is 13 amino acids long. Germline V gene data show CDR1 as DFQATT and CDR2 as SNEGSKA (reference sequence). Written as DNA, the CDR3 is TGCAGTGCTAGAGTAGGTCCTGGAAACACCATATATTTT. It encodes CSARVGPGNTIYF.

Remarks on this clonotype: A clone one base away is much larger, so this may be a read error. This chain links TRBV6-1 with TRBJ1-1, with D hard to call. V was trimmed by 6 bases and J by 4 bases, leaving 15 bases between them. Germline values: CDR1 MNHNS, CDR2 SASEGT. CDR3 length equals 14 residues. CDR3 sequence (DNA): TGTGCCAGCAGAATCGGACCCATGAGCACTGAAGCTTTCTTT. Protein: CASRIGPMSTEAFF.

This clonotype was seen repeatedly, ten times or more. J is TRBJ2-1 and V is TRBV10-3, with a tentative D call TRBD2 (5 bases). The CDR3 contains 16 residues. V gave up 3 bases and J gave up 4 bases, with 16 bases separating them. Germline CDR1 is ENHRY and CDR2 is SYGVKD. DNA of the CDR3: TGTGCCATCAGTGACCTCGAGGGCGCGATTTACAATGAGCAGTTCTTC. Its protein is CAISDLEGAIYNEQFF.

On this clonotype: The CDR3 carries no conserved terminal phenylalanine or tryptophan, so it likely arises from a read error. V usage is TRBV15 and J usage is TRBJ2-7; D is tentatively TRBD1 or TRBD2 (6 bases each). CDR1 LNHNV and CDR2 YYDKDF come from the germline V gene (reference sequence). The CDR3 consists of 17 residues. V lost 3 bases and J 5 bases, leaving 23 bases between the germline ends. The CDR3 DNA reads as TGTGCCACCAGCAGGGATTCTCGGGGGCCCACGGACGACGAGCAGTACCTC. Amino acid sequence: CATSRDSRGPTDDEQYL.

This clonotype was detected ten times or more. This rearrangement joins TRBV19 to TRBJ1-5; no clear D. Looked up from germline, CDR1 is LNHDA and CDR2 is SQIVND (reference sequence). CDR3 length: 13 residues. Between the trimmed V and J ends, which lost 10 bases and 0 bases, there was a span of 10 bases. The DNA of the CDR3 is TGTGCCACTACAGACTATAGCAATCAGCCCCAGCATTTT. It encodes CATTDYSNQPQHF.

This clonotype has more than one count but fewer than ten. The gene calls are TRBV9 and TRBJ2-5; TRBD1 aligns across 9 bases. This CDR3 is 16 amino acids long. Looked up from germline, CDR1 is SGDLS and CDR2 is YYNGEE. Losses at the gene ends were 3 bases for V and 1 base for J; bases not matched to a gene: 7. DNA for the CDR3: TGTGCCAGCAGCGGCAACAGGGGGCTGCGCCAAGAGACCCAGTACTTC. Residues: CASSGNRGLRQETQYF.

This clonotype was detected many times. The chain recombines TRBV28 with TRBJ1-5; D remains unclear. This CDR3 comprises 15 residues. The germline gives CDR1 MDHEN, CDR2 SYDVKM. The germline V and J ends were trimmed by 5 bases and 1 base, with 12 bases remaining between them. Here the CDR3 reads CASSTPGRSNQPQHF. In DNA form, the CDR3 reads TGTGCCAGCAGTACCCCTGGTCGGAGCAATCAGCCCCAGCATTTT.

As concerns this clonotype: Since a much larger clone is just one base distant, this may be a read error. The J gene is TRBJ1-1, the V gene TRBV7-9, with 9 nucleotides matching TRBD1. There are 14 residues in the CDR3. V shed 4 bases and J 6 bases; nucleotides not matched to a gene: 6. The germline V gene encodes CDR1 SEHNR and CDR2 FQNEAQ (reference sequence). DNA of the CDR3: TGTGCCAGCAGCTGGGGACAGGGAGCGGCTGAAGCTTTCTTT. Its protein is CASSWGQGAAEAFF.

This rearrangement joins TRBV5-5 to TRBJ2-7; the D call may be TRBD1 or TRBD2 (7 bases each). Germline lookup yields CDR1 SGHKS and CDR2 YYEKEE (reference sequence). This CDR3 has 16 residues. V lost 4 bases, J lost 4 bases, and 21 bases lay in between. The chain's CDR3 is CASSPAGTAGFYEQYF. CDR3 nucleotides: TGTGCCAGCAGCCCGGCCGGGACAGCGGGGTTTTACGAGCAGTACTTC.

This clonotype occurred many times. The chain links TRBV2 to TRBJ2-7; TRBD2 is a possible D gene (6 bases). The CDR3 loop spans 14 amino acids. V was cut by 6 bases and J by 2 bases, with 14 bases left in between. Germline V gives CDR1 SNHLY, CDR2 FYNNEI. CDR3 in DNA: TGTGCCAGCAGGGGGGACTTAGTAGCCTACGAGCAGTACTTC. Translated, it gives CASRGDLVAYEQYF.

This chain joins TRBV18 and TRBJ1-6; tentatively, D is TRBD1 (5 bases). Trimming left V 3 bases short and J 10 bases short, with 19 bases between. Germline assignment: CDR1 KGHSH and CDR2 LQKENI. This CDR3 spans 16 amino acids. As DNA, the CDR3 is TGTGCCAGCTCACCTCCCGCAGCAGGGAAATCCTCACCCCTCCACTTT. Translation: CASSPPAAGKSSPLHF.

The genes are TRBV5-4 and TRBJ2-3; 8 nucleotides line up with TRBD2. CDR1 is SGHNT, CDR2 YYREEE, per germline (reference sequence). The CDR3 extends over 16 amino acids. J lost 4 bases, V lost 1 base, and 8 bases had no gene match. CDR3 sequence: CASSLYSGGSADTQYF. DNA of the CDR3: TGTGCCAGCAGCTTGTACAGCGGGGGCTCCGCAGATACGCAGTATTTT.